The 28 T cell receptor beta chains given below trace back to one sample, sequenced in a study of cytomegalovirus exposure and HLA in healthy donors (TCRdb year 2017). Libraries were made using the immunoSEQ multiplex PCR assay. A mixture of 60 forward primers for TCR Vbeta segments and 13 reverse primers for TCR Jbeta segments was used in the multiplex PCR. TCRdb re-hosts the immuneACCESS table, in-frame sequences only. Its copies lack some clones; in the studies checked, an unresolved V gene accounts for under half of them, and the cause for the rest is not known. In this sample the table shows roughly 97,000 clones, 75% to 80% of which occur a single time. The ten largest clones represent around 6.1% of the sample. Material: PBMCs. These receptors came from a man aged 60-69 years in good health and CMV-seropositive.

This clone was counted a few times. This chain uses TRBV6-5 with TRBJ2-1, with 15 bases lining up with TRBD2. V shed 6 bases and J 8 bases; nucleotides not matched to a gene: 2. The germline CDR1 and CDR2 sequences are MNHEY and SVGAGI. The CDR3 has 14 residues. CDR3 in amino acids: CASSGLAGGHEQFF. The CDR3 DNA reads TGTGCCAGCAGCGGACTAGCGGGGGGGCATGAGCAGTTCTTC.

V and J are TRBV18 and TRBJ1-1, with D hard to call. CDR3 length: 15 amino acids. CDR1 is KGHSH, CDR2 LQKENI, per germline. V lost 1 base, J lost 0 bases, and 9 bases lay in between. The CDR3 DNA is TGTGCCAGCTCACCACTCCCGGGGTTGAACACTGAAGCTTTCTTT. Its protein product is CASSPLPGLNTEAFF.

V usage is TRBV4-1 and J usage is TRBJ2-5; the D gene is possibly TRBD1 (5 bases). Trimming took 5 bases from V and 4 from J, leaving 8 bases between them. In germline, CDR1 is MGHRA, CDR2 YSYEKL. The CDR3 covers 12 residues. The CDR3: CASSMQGETQYF. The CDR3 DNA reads TGCGCCAGCAGCATGCAGGGAGAGACCCAGTACTTC.

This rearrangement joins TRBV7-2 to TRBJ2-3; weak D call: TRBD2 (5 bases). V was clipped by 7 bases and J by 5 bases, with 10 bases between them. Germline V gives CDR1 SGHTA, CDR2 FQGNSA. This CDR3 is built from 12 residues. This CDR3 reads CASTLRVDTQYF. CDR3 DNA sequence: TGTGCCAGCACACTGCGGGTAGATACGCAGTATTTT.

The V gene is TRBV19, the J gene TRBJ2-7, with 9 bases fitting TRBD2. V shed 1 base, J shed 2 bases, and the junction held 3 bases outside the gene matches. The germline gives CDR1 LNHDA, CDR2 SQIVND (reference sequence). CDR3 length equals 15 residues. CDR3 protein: CASSIGIAGAYEQYF. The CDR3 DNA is TGTGCCAGTAGTATAGGGATAGCGGGGGCCTACGAGCAGTACTTC.

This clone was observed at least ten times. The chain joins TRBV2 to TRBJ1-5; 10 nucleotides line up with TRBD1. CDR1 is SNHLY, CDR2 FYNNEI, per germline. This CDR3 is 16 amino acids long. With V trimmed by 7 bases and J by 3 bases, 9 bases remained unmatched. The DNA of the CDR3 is TGTGCCAGCACCTGGGGAGGGACAGGGGACAATCAGCCCCAGCATTTT. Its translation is CASTWGGTGDNQPQHF.

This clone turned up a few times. The CDR3 reads CASSEARMNTEAFF. The CDR3 coding sequence is TGTGCCAGCAGTGAAGCGCGGATGAACACTGAAGCTTTCTTT. The rearrangement joins TRBV6-1 to TRBJ1-1; D call uncertain. Germline V lookup: CDR1 MNHNS, CDR2 SASEGT. The V and J ends lost 0 bases and 0 bases respectively, with 5 bases between them. This CDR3 region has 14 residues.

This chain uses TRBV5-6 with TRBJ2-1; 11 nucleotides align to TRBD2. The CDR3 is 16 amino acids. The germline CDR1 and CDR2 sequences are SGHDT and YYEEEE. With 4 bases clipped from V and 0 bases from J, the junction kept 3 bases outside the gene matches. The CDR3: CASSRLAGSSYNEQFF. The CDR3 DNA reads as TGTGCCAGCAGCAGACTAGCGGGGAGCTCCTACAATGAGCAGTTCTTC.

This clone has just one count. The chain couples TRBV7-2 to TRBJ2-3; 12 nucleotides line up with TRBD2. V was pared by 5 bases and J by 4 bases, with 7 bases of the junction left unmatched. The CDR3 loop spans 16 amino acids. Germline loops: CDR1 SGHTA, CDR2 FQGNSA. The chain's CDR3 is CASSPLAGGRSDTQYF. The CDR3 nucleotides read TGTGCCAGCAGCCCCCTAGCGGGGGGGCGATCAGATACGCAGTATTTT.

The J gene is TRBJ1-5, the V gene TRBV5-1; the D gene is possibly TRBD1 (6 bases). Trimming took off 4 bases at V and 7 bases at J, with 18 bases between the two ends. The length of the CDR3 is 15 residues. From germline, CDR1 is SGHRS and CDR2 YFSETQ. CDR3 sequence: CASSPFGGLRQPQHF. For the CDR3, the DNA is TGCGCCAGCAGCCCCTTCGGGGGGCTAAGGCAGCCCCAGCATTTT.

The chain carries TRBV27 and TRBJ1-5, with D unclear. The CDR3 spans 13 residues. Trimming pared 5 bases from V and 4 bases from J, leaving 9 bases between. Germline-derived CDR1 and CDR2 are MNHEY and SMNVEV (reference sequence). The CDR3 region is CASSNLGNQPQHF. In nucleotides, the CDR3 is TGTGCCAGCAGTAACCTAGGAAATCAGCCCCAGCATTTT.

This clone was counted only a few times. In DNA, the CDR3 is TGTGCCAGCAGCTTCCAGGCTTCTGGGGCCAACGTCCTGACTTTC. This encodes CASSFQASGANVLTF. The chain joins TRBV7-2 to TRBJ2-6; D remains ambiguous. The CDR3 runs 15 residues. Germline CDR1 SGHTA, CDR2 FQGNSA. Deletions cut 3 bases from V and 1 base from J, with 7 bases between.

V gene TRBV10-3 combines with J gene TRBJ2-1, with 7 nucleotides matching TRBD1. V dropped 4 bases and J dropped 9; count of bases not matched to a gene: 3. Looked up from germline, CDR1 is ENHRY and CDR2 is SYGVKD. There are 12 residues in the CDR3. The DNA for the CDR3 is TGTGCCATCAGTGGCCCAGGGGGTGAGCAGTTCTTC. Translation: CAISGPGGEQFF.

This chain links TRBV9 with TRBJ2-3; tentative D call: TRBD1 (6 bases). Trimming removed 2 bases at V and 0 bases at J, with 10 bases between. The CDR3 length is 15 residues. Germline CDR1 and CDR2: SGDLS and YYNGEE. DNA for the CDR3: TGTGCCAGCAGCGTCGGGACAATTAGCACAGATACGCAGTATTTT. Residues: CASSVGTISTDTQYF.

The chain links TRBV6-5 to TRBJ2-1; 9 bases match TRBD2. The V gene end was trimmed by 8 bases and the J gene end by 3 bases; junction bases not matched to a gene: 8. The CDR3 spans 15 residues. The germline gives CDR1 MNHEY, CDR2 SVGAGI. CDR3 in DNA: TGTGCCAGCGAGGCGGGGGGGCCTAACTACAATGAGCAGTTCTTC. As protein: CASEAGGPNYNEQFF.

CDR3 residues: CASSSLEIRGPNSPLHF. In DNA, the CDR3 is TGTGCCAGCAGTTCCCTTGAGATCAGGGGACCGAATTCACCCCTCCACTTT. The chain recombines TRBV28 with TRBJ1-6, with D possibly being TRBD1 (6 bases). Trimming stripped 4 bases from V and 7 bases from J, with 20 bases between. This CDR3 has 17 amino acids. Germline V lookup: CDR1 MDHEN, CDR2 SYDVKM.

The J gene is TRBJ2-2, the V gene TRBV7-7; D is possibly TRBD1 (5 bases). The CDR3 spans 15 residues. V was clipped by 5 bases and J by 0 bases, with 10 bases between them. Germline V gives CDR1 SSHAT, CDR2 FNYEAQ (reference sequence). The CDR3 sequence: CASSQGNANTGELFF. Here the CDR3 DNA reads TGTGCCAGCAGCCAGGGAAACGCGAACACCGGGGAGCTGTTTTTT.

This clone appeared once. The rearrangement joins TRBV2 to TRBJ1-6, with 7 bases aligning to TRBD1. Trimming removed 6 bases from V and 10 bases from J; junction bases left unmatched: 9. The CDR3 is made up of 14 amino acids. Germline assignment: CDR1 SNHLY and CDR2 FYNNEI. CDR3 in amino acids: CASSPLGDRSPLHF. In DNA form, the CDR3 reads TGTGCCAGCAGCCCCCTAGGGGACAGATCACCCCTCCACTTT. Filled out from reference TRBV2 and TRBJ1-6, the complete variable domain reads EPEVTQTPSHQVTQMGQEVILRCVPISNHLYFYWYRQILGQKVEFLVSFYNNEISEKSEIFDDQFSVERPDGSNFTLKIRSTKLEDSAMYFCASSPLGDRSPLHFGNGTRLTVT.

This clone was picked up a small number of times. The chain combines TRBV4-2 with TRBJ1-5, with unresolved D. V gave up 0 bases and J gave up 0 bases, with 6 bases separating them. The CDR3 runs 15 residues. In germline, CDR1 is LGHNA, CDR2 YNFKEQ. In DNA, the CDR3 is TGTGCCAGCAGCCAAGAGAGGGATAGCAATCAGCCCCAGCATTTT. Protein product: CASSQERDSNQPQHF.

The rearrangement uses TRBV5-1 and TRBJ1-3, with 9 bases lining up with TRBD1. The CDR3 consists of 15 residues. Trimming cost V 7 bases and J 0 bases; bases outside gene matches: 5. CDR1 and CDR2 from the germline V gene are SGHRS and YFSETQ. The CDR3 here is CASAPGQGSGNTIYF. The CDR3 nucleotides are TGCGCCAGCGCGCCGGGACAGGGCTCTGGAAACACCATATATTTT.

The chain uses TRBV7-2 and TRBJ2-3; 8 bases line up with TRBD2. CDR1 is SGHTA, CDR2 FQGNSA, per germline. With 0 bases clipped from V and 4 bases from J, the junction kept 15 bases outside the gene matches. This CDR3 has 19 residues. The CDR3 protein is CASSLAASVSGGPADTQYF. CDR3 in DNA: TGTGCCAGCAGCTTAGCGGCGTCTGTGTCGGGGGGGCCGGCAGATACGCAGTATTTT. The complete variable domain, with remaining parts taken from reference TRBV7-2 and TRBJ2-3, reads GAGVSQSPSNKVTEKGKDVELRCDPISGHTALYWYRQSLGQGLEFLIYFQGNSAPDKSGLPSDRFSAERTGGSVSTLTIQRTQQEDSAVYLCASSLAASVSGGPADTQYFGPGTRLTVL.

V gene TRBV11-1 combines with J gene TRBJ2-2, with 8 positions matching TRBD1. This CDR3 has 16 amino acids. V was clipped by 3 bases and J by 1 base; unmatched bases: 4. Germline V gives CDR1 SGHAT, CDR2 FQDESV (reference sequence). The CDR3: CASSLRQGLNTGELFF. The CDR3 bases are TGTGCCAGCAGCTTGAGACAGGGGTTGAACACCGGGGAGCTGTTTTTT.

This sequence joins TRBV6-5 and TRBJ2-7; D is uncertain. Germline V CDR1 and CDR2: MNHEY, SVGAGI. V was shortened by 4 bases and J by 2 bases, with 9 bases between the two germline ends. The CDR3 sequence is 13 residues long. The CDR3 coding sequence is TGTGCCAGCAGTTTTGGCCCCGCCTACGAGCAGTACTTC. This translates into CASSFGPAYEQYF.

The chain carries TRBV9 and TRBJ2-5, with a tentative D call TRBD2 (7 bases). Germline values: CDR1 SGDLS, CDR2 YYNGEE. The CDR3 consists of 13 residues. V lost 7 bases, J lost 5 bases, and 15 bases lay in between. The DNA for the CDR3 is TGTGCCAGCCAACGGGGGGCCGAGGAGACCCAGTACTTC. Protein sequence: CASQRGAEETQYF.

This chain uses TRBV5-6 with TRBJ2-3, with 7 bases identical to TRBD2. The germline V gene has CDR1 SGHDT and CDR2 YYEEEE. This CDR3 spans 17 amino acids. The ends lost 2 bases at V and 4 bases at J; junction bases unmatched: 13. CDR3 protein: CASSFPSGVRPSDTQYF. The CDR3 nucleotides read TGTGCCAGCAGCTTCCCGAGCGGGGTTAGGCCATCAGATACGCAGTATTTT.

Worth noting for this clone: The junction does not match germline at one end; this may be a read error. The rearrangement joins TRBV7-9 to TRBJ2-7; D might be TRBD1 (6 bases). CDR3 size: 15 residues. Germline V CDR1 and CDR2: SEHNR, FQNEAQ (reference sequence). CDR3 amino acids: CSSSPRDIPLYEQYF. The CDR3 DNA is TGTTCCAGCAGCCCCCGGGACATACCCCTATACGAGCAGTACTTC.

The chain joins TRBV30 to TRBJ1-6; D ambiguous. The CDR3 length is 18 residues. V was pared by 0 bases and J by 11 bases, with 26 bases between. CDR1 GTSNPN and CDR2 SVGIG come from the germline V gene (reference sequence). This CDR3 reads CAWSVQPTGGIRNAPLHF. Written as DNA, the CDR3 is TGTGCCTGGAGTGTACAACCCACGGGAGGTATTAGGAACGCACCCCTCCACTTT.

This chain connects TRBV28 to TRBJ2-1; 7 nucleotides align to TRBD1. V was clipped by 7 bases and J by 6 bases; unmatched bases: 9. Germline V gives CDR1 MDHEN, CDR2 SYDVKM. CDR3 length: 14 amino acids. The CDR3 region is CASKDRRIVNEQFF. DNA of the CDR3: TGTGCCAGCAAGGACAGGAGGATTGTCAATGAGCAGTTCTTC.